A selection of T cell receptor beta chains follows, all from one sample in a study of T-cell memory formation after mild COVID-19. One entry per CDR3 protein, called by TCRdb with MiXCR from the 5' RACE reads. Here the sample spans some 120,000 distinct CDR3 sequences, roughly 15% being singletons. Sequences were obtained from PBMCs or a T cell subset sorted from them (not recorded which). Receptor source: an adult woman who had mild COVID-19 (a few samples of this study predate the infection). Cell type and time point are not known. The CDR3 runs from the conserved cysteine through the conserved F or W. Fields, in order: clone size, J gene, D gene, V gene, CDR3 protein, CDR3 DNA. D genes are given only for firm matches. A clone size is listed for some rows: how often the clone was seen (once, few, many), or a class if it is expanded.

few,TRBJ2-2,TRBD2,TRBV7-9,CASSWTSGRGDTGELFF,TGTGCCAGCAGCTGGACTAGCGGGAGAGGGGACACCGGGGAGCTGTTTTTT
NA,TRBJ1-5,TRBD1,TRBV10-3,CAISEAAGGSNQPQHF,TGTGCCATCAGTGAGGCGGCAGGGGGTAGCAATCAGCCCCAGCATTTT
NA,TRBJ2-1,TRBD2,TRBV7-2,CASSLAGREGEQFF,TGTGCCAGCAGCTTAGCGGGAAGGGAGGGTGAGCAGTTCTTC
few,TRBJ2-5,NA,TRBV6-2/TRBV6-3,CASTLGGTQYF,TGTGCCAGCACCCTTGGTGGGACCCAGTACTTC
many,TRBJ2-1,TRBD1,TRBV7-6,CASSPQGGTGIYNEQFF,TGTGCCAGCAGCCCCCAGGGGGGGACAGGGATTTACAATGAGCAGTTCTTC
NA,TRBJ2-7,NA,TRBV15,CATSREGPGWQSFSYEQYF,TGTGCCACCAGCAGAGAAGGACCGGGGTGGCAGAGTTTTTCCTACGAGCAGTACTTC
NA,TRBJ1-5,NA,TRBV13,CASSLSPRSNQPQHF,TGTGCCAGCAGCTTATCTCCGAGGAGCAATCAGCCCCAGCATTTT
NA,TRBJ2-2,TRBD2,TRBV30,CAWSPWRTSGTPHTGELFF,TGTGCCTGGAGCCCGTGGAGGACTAGCGGAACCCCCCACACCGGGGAGCTGTTTTTT
NA,TRBJ2-3,NA,TRBV5-4,CASSYMTILADTQYF,TGTGCCAGCAGCTACATGACTATCTTAGCAGATACGCAGTATTTT
many,TRBJ2-7,TRBD1,TRBV7-9,CASSLGQGTYEQYF,TGTGCCAGCAGCCTTGGACAGGGGACCTACGAGCAGTACTTC
few,TRBJ2-1,NA,TRBV16,CASSQFQGAIYNEQFF,TGTGCCAGCAGCCAATTTCAAGGGGCAATCTACAATGAGCAGTTCTTC
NA,TRBJ1-1,NA,TRBV10-3,CAISDPGHQNTEAFF,TGTGCCATCAGTGATCCGGGACACCAGAACACTGAAGCTTTCTTT
NA,TRBJ1-2,NA,TRBV27,CASSLKGGNYGYTF,TGTGCCAGCAGTTTAAAGGGGGGTAACTATGGCTACACCTTC
NA,TRBJ1-1,NA,TRBV29-1,CSSRGSGVGNTEAFF,TGCAGCTCTCGGGGCAGCGGGGTGGGGAACACTGAAGCTTTCTTT
few,TRBJ2-5,NA,TRBV5-5,CASSWGARHSQETQYF,TGTGCCAGCAGCTGGGGAGCGCGGCACTCCCAAGAGACCCAGTACTTC
few,TRBJ1-2,NA,TRBV4-3,CASSQDMTGYGYTF,TGCGCCAGCAGCCAAGATATGACAGGCTATGGCTACACCTTC
few,TRBJ2-3,TRBD2,TRBV7-8,CASSSTSGTDTQYF,TGTGCCAGCAGCTCGACTAGCGGAACAGATACGCAGTATTTT
few,TRBJ1-2,NA,TRBV12-3/TRBV12-4,CASSPGRFPVGYNYGYTF,TGTGCCAGCAGTCCGGGGCGGTTCCCCGTGGGATATAACTATGGCTACACCTTC
few,TRBJ2-5,NA,TRBV9,CASSVNQLAQETQYF,TGTGCCAGCAGCGTAAACCAACTAGCCCAAGAGACCCAGTACTTC
few,TRBJ1-1,NA,TRBV27,CASSLLMGHTEAFF,TGTGCCAGCAGTCTGCTAATGGGTCACACTGAAGCTTTCTTT
NA,TRBJ2-3,TRBD2,TRBV7-2,CASSPRRGSGRVTDTQYF,TGTGCCAGCAGCCCCCGGAGGGGTAGCGGGAGGGTGACAGATACGCAGTATTTT
few,TRBJ2-7,TRBD1,TRBV6-2/TRBV6-3,CASSPAGTGDYEQYF,TGTGCCAGCAGCCCAGCCGGGACAGGGGACTACGAGCAGTACTTC
NA,TRBJ2-1,NA,TRBV12-3/TRBV12-4,CASTTRRLHNEQFF,TGTGCCAGCACCACCCGGCGGCTTCACAATGAGCAGTTCTTC
NA,TRBJ1-1,TRBD1,TRBV6-6,CASSHPRQGGEAFF,TGTGCCAGCAGTCACCCTCGGCAGGGGGGAGAAGCTTTCTTT
NA,TRBJ2-1,TRBD2,TRBV18,CASSPLGLVGAYNEQFF,TGTGCCAGCTCACCACTCGGACTAGTGGGGGCCTACAATGAGCAGTTCTTC
few,TRBJ2-5,NA,TRBV12-3/TRBV12-4,CASRRDTGFQETQYF,TGTGCCAGCAGGCGTGATACAGGGTTCCAAGAGACCCAGTACTTC
few,TRBJ1-6,NA,TRBV4-1,CASSPPDNSPLHF,TGCGCCAGCAGCCCACCTGATAATTCACCCCTCCACTTT
few,TRBJ1-1,NA,TRBV6-6,CASRRGLNTEAFF,TGTGCCAGCAGAAGGGGATTGAACACTGAAGCTTTCTTT
NA,TRBJ2-7,TRBD1,TRBV12-3/TRBV12-4,CASSSGQGFHEQYF,TGTGCCAGCAGTTCCGGACAGGGTTTCCACGAGCAGTACTTC
few,TRBJ1-1,NA,TRBV29-1,CSFKGMRTEAFF,TGCAGCTTTAAGGGTATGAGGACTGAAGCTTTCTTT
NA,TRBJ1-2,NA,TRBV6-5,CASSYSKGQYGYTF,TGTGCCAGCAGTTACTCGAAAGGACAGTATGGCTACACCTTC
many,TRBJ2-7,NA,TRBV5-1,CASSYRLGMNYEQYF,TGCGCCAGCAGTTACAGACTAGGAATGAACTACGAGCAGTACTTC
few,TRBJ2-5,NA,TRBV10-3,CAIHSMLLF,TGTGCCATCCACTCTATGCTGCTCTTC
NA,TRBJ1-2,TRBD1,TRBV20-1,CSAPDRGPNYGYTF,TGCAGTGCTCCTGACAGGGGACCTAACTATGGCTACACCTTC
few,TRBJ2-7,NA,TRBV12-2,CASRLASGPSSYEQYF,TGTGCAAGTCGCCTTGCTTCGGGGCCCAGCTCCTACGAGCAGTACTTC
NA,TRBJ1-6,NA,TRBV9,CASSVEGTNSPLHF,TGTGCCAGCAGCGTAGAGGGGACTAATTCACCCCTCCACTTT
once,TRBJ2-1,TRBD1,TRBV20-1,CSASRGHNEQFF,TGCAGTGCTAGCAGGGGGCACAATGAGCAGTTCTTC
NA,TRBJ2-2,TRBD1,TRBV5-1,CASSWGTENTGELFF,TGCGCCAGCAGCTGGGGGACAGAGAACACCGGGGAGCTGTTTTTT
NA,TRBJ1-1,TRBD1,TRBV5-1,CASSFQGANTEAFF,TGCGCCAGCAGCTTTCAGGGGGCGAACACTGAAGCTTTCTTT
few,TRBJ2-1,NA,TRBV12-3/TRBV12-4,CASRLTDEQFF,TGTGCCAGCAGGCTGACGGATGAGCAGTTCTTC
few,TRBJ1-1,NA,TRBV19,CASRSDSAVEAFF,TGTGCCAGTAGGAGTGACTCGGCAGTTGAAGCTTTCTTT
NA,TRBJ1-2,TRBD1,TRBV12-3/TRBV12-4,CASSQGAYGYTF,TGTGCCAGCAGTCAGGGGGCCTATGGCTACACCTTC
NA,TRBJ1-5,NA,TRBV7-9,CASSPRGDSNQPQHF,TGTGCCAGCAGCCCGAGGGGTGATAGCAATCAGCCCCAGCATTTT
NA,TRBJ2-1,NA,TRBV20-1,CSAEERTGGDEQFF,TGCAGTGCTGAGGAGAGGACAGGAGGGGATGAGCAGTTCTTC
many,TRBJ2-5,NA,TRBV24-1,CATSARDFQETQYF,TGTGCCACCAGTGCCCGGGACTTCCAAGAGACCCAGTACTTC
NA,TRBJ2-7,TRBD2,TRBV6-2/TRBV6-3,CASSYMSSGGAYEQYF,TGTGCCAGCAGTTACATGAGCAGCGGGGGGGCCTACGAGCAGTACTTC
few,TRBJ2-2,NA,TRBV4-3,CASSQEAAENTGELFF,TGCGCCAGCAGCCAAGAGGCGGCGGAGAACACCGGGGAGCTGTTTTTT
NA,TRBJ2-5,NA,TRBV7-6,CASSLGVRGPETQYF,TGTGCCAGCAGCTTAGGGGTCCGGGGGCCGGAGACCCAGTACTTC
NA,TRBJ2-3,TRBD2,TRBV11-2,CASSFPGAGVELGTDTQYF,TGTGCCAGCAGCTTCCCCGGGGCGGGAGTTGAGTTGGGCACAGATACGCAGTATTTT
NA,TRBJ1-1,NA,TRBV21-1,CASSKGARTGKNTEAFF,TGTGCCAGCAGCAAAGGGGCCAGGACAGGGAAGAACACTGAAGCTTTCTTT
NA,TRBJ2-3,TRBD2,TRBV9,CASSARLAGPKDTQYF,TGTGCCAGCAGCGCCCGGCTAGCGGGGCCCAAGGATACGCAGTATTTT
medium-sized,TRBJ1-2,NA,TRBV5-4,CASSLEKGVNYGYTF,TGTGCCAGCAGCTTGGAGAAGGGAGTCAACTATGGCTACACCTTC
few,TRBJ2-5,TRBD1,TRBV29-1,CSVEGQGFQETQYF,TGCAGCGTTGAGGGACAGGGCTTCCAAGAGACCCAGTACTTC
NA,TRBJ1-4,TRBD1,TRBV10-2,CASSLSGGPGEKLFF,TGCGCCAGCAGTTTATCAGGGGGCCCCGGTGAAAAACTGTTTTTT
once,TRBJ1-2,NA,TRBV7-9,CASSWYAVGRYGYTF,TGTGCCAGCAGCTGGTACGCCGTAGGTCGGTATGGCTACACCTTC
few,TRBJ2-3,NA,TRBV7-9,CGFGASDRMQYF,TGTGGTTTCGGGGCCTCCGATCGGATGCAGTATTTT
NA,TRBJ2-1,TRBD2,TRBV7-6,CASSFSTSGSYNEQFF,TGTGCCAGCAGCTTCTCGACTAGCGGGAGTTACAATGAGCAGTTCTTC